One and the same sample provided the 13 T cell receptor beta chains below, sequenced in a study of breast tumors, draining lymph nodes, adjacent tissues. MiXCR, run by TCRdb on the multiplex PCR reads, gives a single entry per CDR3 protein. The sample holds 290,000 or so distinct CDR3 sequences; 30% are singletons and the top ten take 1.1%. Axillary draining lymph nodes of breast cancer patients supplied the node samples. Sequenced material: axillary lymph node tissue. The receptors originated from a female donor with breast cancer. Some clones in this sample may be carry-over from other donors' samples.

This clonotype has a count of ten or more. The J gene is TRBJ2-3, the V gene TRBV5-1, with TRBD2 identical over 8 bases. V shed 0 bases, J shed 4 bases, and the junction held 10 bases outside the gene matches. CDR1 and CDR2 from the germline V gene are SGHRS and YFSETQ. CDR3 length: 17 amino acids. In DNA, the CDR3 is TGCGCCAGCAGCTTGGCGGTAGCGGGGAGTAGTCCAGATACGCAGTATTTT. Its translation is CASSLAVAGSSPDTQYF.

This clonotype was picked up many times. The gene calls are TRBV6-1 and TRBJ2-5, with TRBD2 matching 10 bases. This CDR3 spans 15 amino acids. Per the germline V gene, CDR1 is MNHNS and CDR2 is SASEGT. After removal of 2 bases from V and 4 bases from J, the junction contained 4 bases not matched to a gene. The CDR3 DNA is TGTGCCAGCAGTGAAACCCGGACTAGCGGAGAGACCCAGTACTTC. This codes for CASSETRTSGETQYF.

The chain recombines TRBV7-2 with TRBJ1-1; D possibly corresponds to TRBD1 (6 bases). Trimming removed 8 bases from V and 3 bases from J, with 16 bases in between. The germline V gene has CDR1 SGHTA and CDR2 FQGNSA. CDR3 length: 14 amino acids. The CDR3 nucleotides are TGTGCCAGCTCCCAAGGGGGTGGAGACACTGAAGCTTTCTTT. Amino acid sequence: CASSQGGGDTEAFF.

In its sample, this clonotype was seen many times. V usage is TRBV9 and J usage is TRBJ2-7; 9 bases match TRBD2. Per the germline V gene, CDR1 is SGDLS and CDR2 is YYNGEE. The V segment lost 0 bases and the J segment 3 bases; nucleotides outside the gene matches: 1. CDR3 length: 14 residues. This CDR3 is CASSVVTSGYEQYF. The CDR3 coding sequence is TGTGCCAGCAGCGTAGTGACTAGCGGCTACGAGCAGTACTTC.

This clonotype came up a few times. The chain joins TRBV7-9 to TRBJ1-1; 7 nucleotides line up with TRBD1. Germline CDR1 is SEHNR and CDR2 is FQNEAQ (reference sequence). The CDR3 sequence is 12 residues long. Germline trimming cut 1 base from V and 9 bases from J; bases unmatched to any gene: 2. As DNA, the CDR3 is TGTGCCAGCAGCTTAGACAGGGGAAAAGCTTTCTTT. Its protein product is CASSLDRGKAFF.

This clonotype was seen repeatedly, ten times or more. This rearrangement joins TRBV2 to TRBJ2-5; no clear D. The germline CDR1 and CDR2 sequences are SNHLY and FYNNEI. The CDR3 extends over 14 amino acids. V lost 0 bases and J lost 2, with 7 bases in between. The CDR3 protein is CASSEARSQETQYF. The CDR3 DNA reads TGTGCCAGCAGTGAAGCGCGGTCTCAAGAGACCCAGTACTTC.

This clonotype was picked up many times. V usage is TRBV6-5 and J usage is TRBJ1-3; D might be TRBD1 (6 bases). V was trimmed by 5 bases and J by 3 bases, leaving 17 bases between them. The CDR3 runs 16 residues. CDR1 and CDR2 from the germline V gene are MNHEY and SVGAGI. CDR3 sequence reads: CASSRRQVRGGNTIYF. The CDR3 nucleotides are TGTGCCAGCAGTCGCCGACAGGTCAGGGGTGGAAACACCATATATTTT.

The CDR3 sequence: CATSEPRTNEKLFF. Written as DNA, the CDR3 is TGTGCCACCAGTGAGCCCAGGACTAATGAAAAACTGTTTTTT. This chain connects TRBV24-1 to TRBJ1-4; no clear D. CDR1 is KGHDR, CDR2 SFDVKD, per germline. Trimming removed 4 bases from V and 2 bases from J, with 7 bases in between. CDR3 size: 14 residues.

This clonotype was seen ten or more times. A junction boundary mismatches the germline segment, possibly from a read error. The chain links TRBV5-1 to TRBJ2-5, with no clear D. The germline V gene encodes CDR1 SGHRS and CDR2 YFSETQ. The length of the CDR3 is 11 residues. The CDR3 coding sequence is TGTGCCAGCAGTTTCCAAGAGACCCAGTACTTC. It translates to CASSFQETQYF.

The chain employs TRBV4-1 and TRBJ2-1, with 8 bases fitting TRBD2. V trimming: 0 bases; J trimming: 2 bases; junction bases outside the gene matches: 0. From germline, CDR1 is MGHRA and CDR2 YSYEKL. The CDR3 contains 15 residues. CDR3 nucleotides: TGCGCCAGCAGCCAAGAACTAGCGGCCTACAATGAGCAGTTCTTC. As protein: CASSQELAAYNEQFF.

The sample holds many counts of this clonotype. The rearrangement joins TRBV7-8 to TRBJ2-5; 8 nucleotides line up with TRBD2. The V segment lost 1 base and the J segment 5 bases; nucleotides outside the gene matches: 9. The CDR3 consists of 16 residues. CDR1 is SGHVS, CDR2 FQNEAQ, per germline. Here the CDR3 reads CASSLGPAGVRETQYF. The CDR3 DNA reads as TGTGCCAGCAGCTTAGGCCCAGCGGGAGTTCGGGAGACCCAGTACTTC. The whole variable domain, remainder taken from reference TRBV7-8 and TRBJ2-5, is GAGVSQSPRYKVAKRGQDVALRCDPISGHVSLFWYQQALGQGPEFLTYFQNEAQLDKSGLPSDRFFAERPEGSVSTLKIQRTQQEDSAVYLCASSLGPAGVRETQYFGPGTRLLVL.

V gene TRBV18 combines with J gene TRBJ2-7; possible D gene TRBD2, 6 bases. CDR1 KGHSH and CDR2 LQKENI come from the germline V gene. CDR3 length: 16 amino acids. The V gene lost 5 bases and the J gene lost 7 bases, with 24 bases spanning the gap. The CDR3 here is CASSGSSGRGVGEQYF. The DNA for the CDR3 is TGTGCCAGCTCAGGATCCTCGGGACGCGGGGTGGGGGAGCAGTACTTC.

A few counts support this clonotype. This CDR3 is CAWRPRGLGNEQFF. In nucleotides, the CDR3 is TGTGCCTGGAGACCTAGGGGCCTCGGGAATGAGCAGTTCTTC. This chain connects TRBV30 to TRBJ2-1; the D gene is possibly TRBD1 (5 bases). Trimming took 3 bases from V and 7 from J, leaving 16 bases between them. The length of the CDR3 is 14 residues. The V gene's germline CDR1 is GTSNPN and CDR2 SVGIG (reference sequence).